The 5 T cell receptor beta chains below were found in one sample sequenced in a study of patients and donors after allogeneic stem cell transplantation. One entry per CDR3 protein results from TCRdb running MiXCR on the RT-PCR reads. The sample records about 160,000 distinct CDR3 sequences, about 24% being singletons. Material: blood, either unsorted or a sorted T cell fraction (not recorded which). All receptors derive from a human donor who was either an allogeneic HSCT recipient or a stem cell or donor lymphocyte infusion donor (not recorded which). It is not recorded whose cells these are; they may come from a transplant donor.

This rearrangement joins TRBV12-3 or TRBV12-4 to TRBJ1-2, with D maybe TRBD1 (5 bases). V lost 5 bases and J 6 bases, leaving 19 bases between the germline ends. This CDR3 region has 15 residues. CDR3 loop: CASSPHGDESHGYTF. In DNA, the CDR3 is TGTGCCAGCAGTCCCCACGGGGACGAAAGCCATGGCTACACCTTC.

The table lists this clonotype with a few counts. V is TRBV4-2 and J is TRBJ2-7, with unresolved D. Germline CDR1 is LGHNA and CDR2 is YNFKEQ. This CDR3 contains 14 residues. The germline V and J ends were trimmed by 1 base and 2 bases, with 9 bases remaining between them. The CDR3 DNA reads as TGTGCCAGCAGCCAAGTCGCAACCACCTACGAGCAGTACTTC. It yields the protein CASSQVATTYEQYF.

This clonotype showed up just a few times. The chain has TRBV7-8 and TRBJ1-1; D gene uncertain. This CDR3 has 14 amino acids. Germline V gene sequence: CDR1 SGHVS, CDR2 FQNEAQ. The V gene lost 0 bases and the J gene lost 1 base, with 6 bases spanning the gap. The CDR3 region is CASSLALWNTEAFF. The CDR3 region has the DNA TGTGCCAGCAGCTTAGCGCTCTGGAACACTGAAGCTTTCTTT.

The chain is built from TRBV3-1 and TRBJ1-5; D might be TRBD1 (6 bases). The germline V gene encodes CDR1 LGHDT and CDR2 YNNKEL (reference sequence). This CDR3 is 14 amino acids long. V dropped 3 bases and J dropped 6 bases, with 12 bases sitting between them. CDR3 protein: CASSHSQGTQPQHF. The CDR3, as DNA: TGTGCCAGCAGCCATAGCCAGGGGACTCAGCCCCAGCATTTT. Looking up the rest from reference TRBV3-1 and TRBJ1-5 gives the full variable domain: DTAVSQTPKYLVTQMGNDKSIKCEQNLGHDTMYWYKQDSKKFLKIMFSYNNKELIINETVPNRFSPKSPDKAHLNLHINSLELGDSAVYFCASSHSQGTQPQHFGDGTRLSIL.

V usage is TRBV6-6 and J usage is TRBJ2-5; D gene ambiguous. Per the germline V gene, CDR1 is MNHNY and CDR2 is SVGAGI (reference sequence). V lost 1 base and J 5 bases, leaving 14 bases between the germline ends. CDR3 length: 15 amino acids. The CDR3 region has the DNA TGTGCCAGCAGTTACTTGGACCTAGGCTGGGAGACCCAGTACTTC. Translating gives CASSYLDLGWETQYF.